Listed below are T cell receptor beta chains from one sample, sequenced in a study of CD8+CD57+ T cells in acquired aplastic anemia. TCRdb recomputed calls from the reads with MiXCR, one row per CDR3 protein. The data contain roughly 150,000 distinct CDR3 sequences, about half of them singletons. The sample comprised sorted CD4+, CD8+, or CD8+CD57+ T cells (not recorded which) from PBMCs. All receptors come from a human donor with aplastic anemia. Both conserved end residues are part of each CDR3. Fields, in order: CDR3 DNA, CDR3 protein, D gene, CDR3 length, clone size, V gene, J gene. D genes are given only for firm matches. Some rows mark clone size as missing; the rest say once, few, many or name a class of expanded clone.

DNA: TGCGCCAGCAGCCAAGACCAGACAGAGTATGGCTACACCTTC
CDR3: CASSQDQTEYGYTF
D: .
length: 14
size: many
V: TRBV4-3
J: TRBJ1-2

DNA: TGTGCCAGTAGTATAAGGGCGGGGGGCAATCAGCCCCAGCATTTT
CDR3: CASSIRAGGNQPQHF
D: .
length: 15
size: .
V: TRBV19
J: TRBJ1-5

DNA: TGTGCCAGCAGAATGAACCGGGACAATAGCAATCAGCCCCAGCATTTT
CDR3: CASRMNRDNSNQPQHF
D: .
length: 16
size: .
V: TRBV2
J: TRBJ1-5

DNA: TGCGCCAGCAGCTTGGGACAGGCCTACAATGAGCAGTTCTTC
CDR3: CASSLGQAYNEQFF
D: .
length: 14
size: many
V: TRBV5-1
J: TRBJ2-1

DNA: TGTGCCAGTAGTATAGGCACTGAAGCTTTCTTT
CDR3: CASSIGTEAFF
D: .
length: 11
size: many
V: TRBV19
J: TRBJ1-1

DNA: TGTGCCACCAGCAGAGCAACGGGCCGAAACCCCAATGAGCAGTTCTTC
CDR3: CATSRATGRNPNEQFF
D: .
length: 16
size: many
V: TRBV15
J: TRBJ2-1

DNA: TGTGCCAGCACGTCGGGACAGGGATACACCGGGGAGCTGTTTTTT
CDR3: CASTSGQGYTGELFF
D: TRBD1
length: 15
size: .
V: TRBV2
J: TRBJ2-2

DNA: TGTGCCAGCAGTGATTCCGGTGGTCTGGCTGAAGCTTTCTTT
CDR3: CASSDSGGLAEAFF
D: .
length: 14
size: .
V: TRBV25-1
J: TRBJ1-1

DNA: TGTGCCAGTACTGGGGTCACGATTCACATGAACACTGAAGCTTTCTTT
CDR3: CASTGVTIHMNTEAFF
D: .
length: 16
size: .
V: TRBV19
J: TRBJ1-1

DNA: TGCGCCAGCAGCTTGTCGGTAGGGAACGAGCAGTACTTC
CDR3: CASSLSVGNEQYF
D: .
length: 13
size: .
V: TRBV5-1
J: TRBJ2-7

DNA: TGTGCCACCAGTGATTCCCCCGCAGGACTAGCTAATGAGCAGTTCTTC
CDR3: CATSDSPAGLANEQFF
D: TRBD2
length: 16
size: .
V: TRBV24-1
J: TRBJ2-1

DNA: TGCGCCAGCAGTGAGTCGAACAGCGGGGGGTCTCGAGATACGCAGTATTTT
CDR3: CASSESNSGGSRDTQYF
D: TRBD2
length: 17
size: many
V: TRBV10-1
J: TRBJ2-3

DNA: TGCGCCAGCAGCTTGGGACACGGCTCCTACGAGCAGTACTTC
CDR3: CASSLGHGSYEQYF
D: .
length: 14
size: .
V: TRBV5-1
J: TRBJ2-7

DNA: TGTGCCAGCAGTCCGCCAGGGGGGCTCGGAAACACTGAAGCTTTCTTT
CDR3: CASSPPGGLGNTEAFF
D: TRBD1
length: 16
size: .
V: TRBV7-3
J: TRBJ1-1

DNA: TGCGCCAGCAGCCAGGGGACAGGGATTCGTCAGCCCCAGCATTTT
CDR3: CASSQGTGIRQPQHF
D: TRBD1
length: 15
size: few
V: TRBV4-3
J: TRBJ1-5

DNA: TGCAGCGTGGCCGCGACGGGAGCCACAGATACGCAGTATTTT
CDR3: CSVAATGATDTQYF
D: .
length: 14
size: .
V: TRBV29-1
J: TRBJ2-3

DNA: TGTGCCAGCAGTGAGACGATGATATCTGAAGCTTTCTTT
CDR3: CASSETMISEAFF
D: .
length: 13
size: many
V: TRBV9
J: TRBJ1-1

DNA: TGTGCCAGCAGCGTGGAGGGGGGGGCGGCGTACAATGAGCAGTTCTTC
CDR3: CASSVEGGAAYNEQFF
D: .
length: 16
size: .
V: TRBV25-1
J: TRBJ2-1

DNA: TGTGCCAGTAGCGGGTATGGCTACACCTTC
CDR3: CASSGYGYTF
D: .
length: 10
size: few
V: TRBV19
J: TRBJ1-2

DNA: TGTGCCAGCAGCGTAGCTAACGGGGGAGCAGGAAACACCATATATTTT
CDR3: CASSVANGGAGNTIYF
D: .
length: 16
size: many
V: TRBV9
J: TRBJ1-3

DNA: TGTGCCAGCAGCTTAGGGGAAGCTGAAGCTTTCTTT
CDR3: CASSLGEAEAFF
D: .
length: 12
size: .
V: TRBV7-9
J: TRBJ1-1

DNA: TGTGCCAGCACCCCCGGGACTAAGATGGATACGCAGTATTTT
CDR3: CASTPGTKMDTQYF
D: TRBD2
length: 14
size: few
V: TRBV25-1
J: TRBJ2-3

DNA: TGTGCCAGCAGTTTAGCGCGGGGTTACACCGGGGAGCTGTTTTTT
CDR3: CASSLARGYTGELFF
D: .
length: 15
size: few
V: TRBV12-3/TRBV12-4
J: TRBJ2-2

DNA: TGTGCCAGCAGCTTAGCGCAGACTAGCGGGGGGGCCTACAATGAGCAGTTCTTC
CDR3: CASSLAQTSGGAYNEQFF
D: TRBD2
length: 18
size: many
V: TRBV7-2
J: TRBJ2-1

DNA: TGCAGTGCTGCCTACGAGACCCAGTACTTC
CDR3: CSAAYETQYF
D: .
length: 10
size: many
V: TRBV20-1
J: TRBJ2-5

DNA: TGTGCCAGCAGCTCGGGGGTAGGGAAAATCTTC
CDR3: CASSSGVGKIF
D: .
length: 11
size: few
V: TRBV2
J: TRBJ2-5

DNA: TGTGCCACCAGTGCCCTCGGGGAGGGGGCAAGTGGCTACACCTTC
CDR3: CATSALGEGASGYTF
D: TRBD1
length: 15
size: .
V: TRBV24-1
J: TRBJ1-2

DNA: TGTGCCAGTAGTATGAGCAATTCACCCCTCCACTTT
CDR3: CASSMSNSPLHF
D: .
length: 12
size: .
V: TRBV19
J: TRBJ1-6

DNA: TGTGCCAGCAGACCCGGGACAGGGGACACTGAAGCTTTCTTT
CDR3: CASRPGTGDTEAFF
D: TRBD1
length: 14
size: .
V: TRBV12-3/TRBV12-4
J: TRBJ1-1

DNA: TGTGCCAGCAGCCGAAGACAGCACAGATCAGATACGCAGTATTTT
CDR3: CASSRRQHRSDTQYF
D: .
length: 15
size: few
V: TRBV11-2
J: TRBJ2-3

DNA: TGCGCCAGCAGTGAGGACTCCAAGCCGGTCAATGAGCAGTTCTTC
CDR3: CASSEDSKPVNEQFF
D: .
length: 15
size: .
V: TRBV10-2
J: TRBJ2-1

DNA: TGCGCCAGTACCTCAGAAGGGACCCAGTACTTC
CDR3: CASTSEGTQYF
D: .
length: 11
size: few
V: TRBV19
J: TRBJ2-5

DNA: TGTGCCAGCGGATCACGTAGCAATGAAAAACTGTTTTTT
CDR3: CASGSRSNEKLFF
D: .
length: 13
size: few
V: TRBV2
J: TRBJ1-4

DNA: TGTGCCATCAGTAACCCAAAACAGGCGTATAATTCACCCCTCCACTTT
CDR3: CAISNPKQAYNSPLHF
D: .
length: 16
size: .
V: TRBV10-3
J: TRBJ1-6

DNA: TGTGCCAGCAGCTTAACGCTGGAAAATGAGCAGTTCTTC
CDR3: CASSLTLENEQFF
D: .
length: 13
size: .
V: TRBV7-2
J: TRBJ2-1

DNA: TGTGCCAGCAGTCCGAGGACAGGGGGTGGCTATGGCTACACCTTC
CDR3: CASSPRTGGGYGYTF
D: TRBD1
length: 15
size: many
V: TRBV27
J: TRBJ1-2